One and the same sample provided the 27 T cell receptor beta chains below, sequenced in a study of T cell responses to AZD1222 COVID-19 vaccine. Sequencing was performed with immunoSEQ multiplex PCR; in TCRdb, only in-frame clones are kept and a portion is missing. The sample consists of 130,000 to 150,000 clones, 85% to 95% of them appearing once. Sequences were derived from peripheral blood, sampled on day 0 of AZD1222 vaccination. The receptors derive from an adult in good health.

V usage is TRBV29-1 and J usage is TRBJ2-7; 7 bases are shared with TRBD1. V dropped 6 bases and J dropped 3; count of bases not matched to a gene: 8. The CDR3 length is 13 residues. Germline V gene sequence: CDR1 SQVTM, CDR2 ANQGSEA. CDR3 nucleotides: TGCAGCGTCTCCGGGACAGTTCTCTACGAGCAGTACTTC. Amino acids: CSVSGTVLYEQYF.

This clone was counted a single time. The CDR3 protein is CASSYGHNEQFF. CDR3 DNA: TGTGCCAGCAGTTACGGTCACAATGAGCAGTTCTTC. This sequence joins TRBV6-2 or TRBV6-3 and TRBJ2-1; D unresolved. This CDR3 contains 12 residues. Per the germline V gene, CDR1 is MNHEY and CDR2 is SVGEGT. The V end lost 2 bases, the J end lost 5 bases, and 4 bases lay between the germline ends.

With regard to this clone: This sample also contains other DNA sequences that code for the same CDR3. The CDR3 loop is CASSPPGSHEQYF. The CDR3 DNA reads as TGTGCCAGCTCACCACCGGGCAGCCACGAGCAGTACTTC. This chain joins TRBV18 and TRBJ2-7; D gene unclear. The CDR3 sequence is 13 residues long. CDR1 KGHSH and CDR2 LQKENI come from the germline V gene. The V and J ends lost 0 bases and 5 bases respectively, with 8 bases between them.

The chain employs TRBV4-1 and TRBJ2-1; D could derive from TRBD1 or TRBD2 (5 bases each). Trimming stripped 1 base from V and 5 bases from J, with 12 bases between. This CDR3 has 15 residues. Germline V gene data show CDR1 as MGHRA and CDR2 as YSYEKL. The CDR3 DNA follows: TGCGCCAGCAGCCAAGTTGGGGGACCCAACAATGAGCAGTTCTTC. Amino acids: CASSQVGGPNNEQFF.

The rearrangement uses TRBV3-1 (or the pseudogene TRBV3-2) and TRBJ2-1, with D maybe TRBD1 (5 bases). The CDR3 length is 17 residues. Germline V gene data show CDR1 as LGHDT and CDR2 as YNNKEL (reference sequence). Trimming shortened V by 0 bases and J by 2 bases, and 14 bases separated the two germline ends. CDR3 in amino acids: CASSQDSTGTAYNEQFF. CDR3 coding DNA: TGTGCCAGCAGCCAAGACTCCACAGGAACCGCCTACAATGAGCAGTTCTTC.

This chain joins TRBV3-1 (or the pseudogene TRBV3-2) and TRBJ2-2; D might be TRBD1 or TRBD2, each matching 6 bases. This CDR3 is 14 amino acids long. Germline V gene data show CDR1 as LGHDT and CDR2 as YNNKEL (reference sequence). Trimming took off 4 bases at V and 6 bases at J, with 12 bases between the two ends. The CDR3 is CASSPHGGPGELFF. The CDR3 DNA is TGTGCCAGCAGCCCTCACGGGGGCCCCGGGGAGCTGTTTTTT.

The chain links TRBV24-1 to TRBJ1-5; 8 positions agree with TRBD1. The CDR3 runs to 15 residues. CDR1 is KGHDR and CDR2 is SFDVKD in the germline V gene. The junction had 7 bases not matched to a gene; V was cut back by 8 bases and J by 2 bases. The CDR3 sequence is CATTTLGQGNQPQHF. CDR3 DNA: TGTGCCACCACCACTCTGGGACAGGGCAATCAGCCCCAGCATTTT.

This chain links TRBV6-5 with TRBJ1-4; 7 bases match TRBD1. This CDR3 is built from 14 residues. From germline, CDR1 is MNHEY and CDR2 SVGAGI. Germline trimming cut 6 bases from V and 1 base from J; bases unmatched to any gene: 2. CDR3 sequence: CASRGQLTNEKLFF. The CDR3 DNA sequence: TGTGCCAGCAGGGGACAGCTAACTAATGAAAAACTGTTTTTT.

The chain joins TRBV5-4 to TRBJ2-2, with TRBD2 identical over 9 bases. CDR1 and CDR2 (germline): SGHNT, YYREEE (reference sequence). Trimming cost V 9 bases and J 2 bases; bases outside gene matches: 5. CDR3 length equals 14 residues. The CDR3 sequence: CATSSGANTGELFF. For the CDR3, the DNA is TGTGCCACCTCTAGCGGGGCTAACACCGGGGAGCTGTTTTTT.

The sample holds one count of this clone. This chain joins TRBV18 and TRBJ2-1; 10 bases fit TRBD2. This CDR3 region has 16 residues. Germline V gene sequence: CDR1 KGHSH, CDR2 LQKENI. J was trimmed by 5 bases and V by 2 bases; bases with no gene match: 6. CDR3 sequence: CASSPSGRAYHNEQFF. As DNA, the CDR3 is TGTGCCAGCTCACCAAGCGGGAGGGCCTACCACAATGAGCAGTTCTTC.

V is TRBV9 and J is TRBJ2-2, with TRBD1 matching over 7 bases. The J segment lost 7 bases and the V segment lost 5 bases, leaving 8 bases of the junction unmatched. This CDR3 contains 14 residues. Germline V gene data show CDR1 as SGDLS and CDR2 as YYNGEE. For the CDR3, the DNA is TGTGCCAGCAGTCGGACAGGCCGCAACGGGGAGCTGTTTTTT. Translating gives CASSRTGRNGELFF.

The chain joins TRBV7-2 to TRBJ1-5; no definite D call. V shed 2 bases and J shed 1 base, with 3 bases lying between them. The CDR3 length is 13 residues. Germline V gene lookup returns CDR1 SGHTA and CDR2 FQGNSA. The CDR3, as DNA: TGTGCCAGCAGCTTAACCAGCAATCAGCCCCAGCATTTT. Its translation is CASSLTSNQPQHF.

To note about this clone: The same CDR3 is also encoded by other DNA sequences in this sample. The chain joins TRBV6-5 to TRBJ1-1; D unclear. V lost 3 bases and J 1 base, leaving 6 bases between the germline ends. Per germline, CDR1 MNHEY and CDR2 SVGAGI. The CDR3 contains 13 residues. CDR3: CASSYGRNTEAFF. CDR3 bases: TGTGCCAGCAGTTATGGCAGGAACACTGAAGCTTTCTTT.

This rearrangement joins TRBV3-1 (or the pseudogene TRBV3-2) to TRBJ2-7, with D uncertain. V lost 2 bases and J 5 bases, leaving 1 base between the germline ends. Germline-derived CDR1 and CDR2 are LGHDT and YNNKEL (reference sequence). The CDR3 runs to 10 residues. The CDR3 region is CASSQNEQYF. The CDR3 bases are TGTGCCAGCAGCCAAAACGAGCAGTACTTC.

V usage is TRBV5-4 and J usage is TRBJ2-2, with D hard to call. The length of the CDR3 is 13 residues. Trimming stripped 2 bases from V and 5 bases from J, with 7 bases between. CDR1 and CDR2 from the germline V gene are SGHNT and YYREEE (reference sequence). CDR3: CASSFGQTGELFF. The CDR3 DNA sequence: TGTGCCAGCAGCTTCGGGCAGACCGGGGAGCTGTTTTTT. The full variable domain, in which reference TRBV5-4 and TRBJ2-2 provide the parts outside the CDR3, is ETGVTQSPTHLIKTRGQQVTLRCSSQSGHNTVSWYQQALGQGPQFIFQYYREEENGRGNFPPRFSGLQFPNYSSELNVNALELDDSALYLCASSFGQTGELFFGEGSRLTVL.

This clone has a single count. The chain recombines TRBV2 with TRBJ1-1; D might be TRBD1 (5 bases). CDR1 and CDR2 from the germline V gene are SNHLY and FYNNEI. This CDR3 spans 13 amino acids. V lost 1 base and J lost 5, with 8 bases in between. The CDR3 nucleotides are TGTGCCAGCAGTGAAGGACCAGGGACTGAAGCTTTCTTT. Encoded protein: CASSEGPGTEAFF. Looking up the rest from reference TRBV2 and TRBJ1-1 gives the full variable domain: EPEVTQTPSHQVTQMGQEVILRCVPISNHLYFYWYRQILGQKVEFLVSFYNNEISEKSEIFDDQFSVERPDGSNFTLKIRSTKLEDSAMYFCASSEGPGTEAFFGQGTRLTVV.

There are a few counts of this clone. The CDR3 protein is CASSILGAGNQPQHF. Here the CDR3 DNA reads TGTGCCAGTAGTATCCTGGGAGCCGGAAATCAGCCCCAGCATTTT. This chain joins TRBV19 and TRBJ1-5; no reliable D call. The germline V gene has CDR1 LNHDA and CDR2 SQIVND (reference sequence). V dropped 3 bases and J dropped 4 bases, with 13 bases sitting between them. This CDR3 spans 15 amino acids.

The CDR3 loop is CASSWRPGDTEAFF. CDR3 DNA sequence: TGTGCCAGCAGCTGGAGACCAGGGGACACTGAAGCTTTCTTT. This chain uses TRBV7-3 with TRBJ1-1; possible D gene TRBD1, 6 bases. Germline assignment: CDR1 SGHTA and CDR2 FQGTGA. The V gene lost 4 bases and the J gene lost 3 bases, with 12 bases spanning the gap. The CDR3 is 14 residues long.

This chain uses TRBV10-1 with TRBJ2-7; D ambiguous. There are 14 residues in the CDR3. V lost 2 bases and J lost 3, with 11 bases in between. The germline V gene has CDR1 WNHNN and CDR2 SYGVQD (reference sequence). The CDR3 nucleotides read TGCGCCAGCAGTGAGCATAAAGGAGACTACGAGCAGTACTTC. Residues: CASSEHKGDYEQYF.

The chain employs TRBV6-5 and TRBJ1-2; 10 bases are shared with TRBD1. Germline V gives CDR1 MNHEY, CDR2 SVGAGI. There are 13 residues in the CDR3. With V trimmed by 6 bases and J by 14 bases, 12 bases remained unmatched. The CDR3 nucleotides read TGTGCCAGCAGCAGGGACAGGGGAGGGCGGAAAACCTTC. Translating it yields CASSRDRGGRKTF.

The chain links TRBV2 to TRBJ1-1; tentative D call: TRBD1 (6 bases). This CDR3 has 16 residues. The ends were cut back, 5 bases at V and 0 bases at J, with 16 bases in the middle. Per the germline V gene, CDR1 is SNHLY and CDR2 is FYNNEI. The CDR3 spells CASSRDTRVMNTEAFF. CDR3 nucleotide sequence: TGTGCCAGCAGTCGGGACACCAGAGTTATGAACACTGAAGCTTTCTTT. The full variable domain, rest sourced from reference TRBV2 and TRBJ1-1, is EPEVTQTPSHQVTQMGQEVILRCVPISNHLYFYWYRQILGQKVEFLVSFYNNEISEKSEIFDDQFSVERPDGSNFTLKIRSTKLEDSAMYFCASSRDTRVMNTEAFFGQGTRLTVV.

To note about this clone: A much larger clone differs from this one at a single base, so this may be a read error. The V gene is TRBV3-1 (or the pseudogene TRBV3-2), the J gene TRBJ1-5; unclear D gene. CDR3 length equals 13 residues. The ends were cut back, 1 base at V and 5 bases at J, with 6 bases in the middle. CDR1 and CDR2 (germline): LGHDT, YNNKEL (reference sequence). In DNA form, the CDR3 reads TGTGCCAGCAGCCAAGGTCTGGATCAGCCCCAGCATTTT. Its protein product is CASSQGLDQPQHF.

The chain uses TRBV5-6 and TRBJ1-2, with D possibly being TRBD1 (5 bases). CDR1 is SGHDT and CDR2 is YYEEEE in the germline V gene. V was shortened by 2 bases and J by 7 bases, with 15 bases between the two germline ends. The CDR3 extends over 14 amino acids. The CDR3 DNA reads TGTGCCAGCAGCTTTGGGGGACGGCCGAGTGGCTACACCTTC. Translation gives CASSFGGRPSGYTF.

This chain joins TRBV29-1 and TRBJ2-3, with 8 bases matching TRBD2. The CDR3 spans 15 residues. Germline CDR1 reads SQVTM; CDR2 reads ANQGSEA. V lost 6 bases to trimming and J lost 4 bases; unmatched junction nucleotides: 12. Here the CDR3 DNA reads TGCAGCGTCGAATCCAGCGGGGGTTGGGCAGATACGCAGTATTTT. It is translated as CSVESSGGWADTQYF.

The J gene is TRBJ2-2, the V gene TRBV5-1; the D gene is possibly TRBD2 (6 bases). V was shortened by 4 bases and J by 4 bases, with 17 bases between the two germline ends. Germline lookup yields CDR1 SGHRS and CDR2 YFSETQ. This CDR3 has 16 amino acids. DNA for the CDR3: TGCGCCAGCAGCCCCACGGGGGTGAGGGGCACCGGGGAGCTGTTTTTT. Its translation: CASSPTGVRGTGELFF.

This chain uses TRBV19 with TRBJ2-7; tentatively, D is TRBD1 (6 bases). In germline, CDR1 is LNHDA, CDR2 SQIVND (reference sequence). The CDR3 consists of 14 residues. The germline V and J ends were trimmed by 10 bases and 9 bases, with 25 bases remaining between them. The CDR3 DNA reads TGTGCCACCACACCGGGACACGGTACTTTAGTGCAGTACTTC. Encoded protein: CATTPGHGTLVQYF.

The chain carries TRBV5-1 and TRBJ2-5; TRBD1 might be the D (6 bases). The CDR3 has 16 residues. Trimming took 0 bases from V and 1 from J, leaving 13 bases between them. Germline CDR1 and CDR2: SGHRS and YFSETQ. The CDR3 DNA follows: TGCGCCAGCAGCTTGGAGCCAGGGGTAGGCCAAGAGACCCAGTACTTC. Protein: CASSLEPGVGQETQYF.